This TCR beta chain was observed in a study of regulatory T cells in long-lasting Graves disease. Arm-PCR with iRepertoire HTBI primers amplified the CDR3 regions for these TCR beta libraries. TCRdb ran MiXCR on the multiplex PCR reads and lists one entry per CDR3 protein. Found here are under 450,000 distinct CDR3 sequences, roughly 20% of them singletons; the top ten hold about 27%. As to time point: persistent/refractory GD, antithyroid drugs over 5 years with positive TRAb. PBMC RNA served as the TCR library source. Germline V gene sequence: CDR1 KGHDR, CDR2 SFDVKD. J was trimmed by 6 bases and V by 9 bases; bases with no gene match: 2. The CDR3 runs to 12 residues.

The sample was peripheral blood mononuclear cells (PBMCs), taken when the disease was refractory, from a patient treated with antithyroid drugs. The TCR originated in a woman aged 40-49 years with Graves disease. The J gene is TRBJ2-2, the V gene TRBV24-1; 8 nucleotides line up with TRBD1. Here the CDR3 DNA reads TGTGCCACCTCACAGGGGGCCGGGGAGCTGTTTTTT. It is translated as CATSQGAGELFF.